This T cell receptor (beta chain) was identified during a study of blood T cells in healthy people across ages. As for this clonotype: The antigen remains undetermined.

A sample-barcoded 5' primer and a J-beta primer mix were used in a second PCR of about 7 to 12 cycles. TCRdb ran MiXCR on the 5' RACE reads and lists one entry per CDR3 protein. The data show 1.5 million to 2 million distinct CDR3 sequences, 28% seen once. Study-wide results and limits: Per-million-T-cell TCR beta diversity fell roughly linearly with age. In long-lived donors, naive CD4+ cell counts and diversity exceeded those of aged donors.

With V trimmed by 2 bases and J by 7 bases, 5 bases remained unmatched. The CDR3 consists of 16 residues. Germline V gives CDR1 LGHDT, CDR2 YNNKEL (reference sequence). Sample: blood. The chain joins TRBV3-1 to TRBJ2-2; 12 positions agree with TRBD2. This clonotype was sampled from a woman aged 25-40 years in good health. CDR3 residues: CASSQLAGGPFGELFF. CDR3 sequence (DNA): TGTGCCAGCAGCCAACTAGCGGGAGGGCCCTTCGGGGAGCTGTTTTTT.